This T cell receptor beta chain was identified in a study of T cell repertoires in cytomegalovirus infection. Looking at the study overall: Evidence of both CMV infection and a matching HLA type came from public TCR beta signatures. Study-level findings and limits: Carriers of CMV and the relevant HLA type were discriminated by public TCR beta frequency.

This clonotype was detected only a few times. Its specificity is unknown. TCRdb ran MiXCR on the reads and lists one entry per CDR3 protein. The sample holds some 700,000 distinct CDR3 sequences, roughly a third seen once. The sequencing used cultured PBMCs, collected from culture after CMV antigen stimulation. The TCR was taken from a human donor in good health (CMV status not recorded). Some clones in this sample may be carry-over from other donors' samples.

The chain's CDR3 is CASSEVLGEGLDEQFF. The CDR3, as DNA: TGTGCCAGCAGTGAAGTTTTAGGGGAGGGCCTCGATGAGCAGTTCTTC. The chain carries TRBV2 and TRBJ2-1; 7 nucleotides line up with TRBD2. CDR3 length: 16 residues. CDR1 and CDR2 (germline): SNHLY, FYNNEI. V shed 1 base, J shed 8 bases, and the junction held 11 bases outside the gene matches.